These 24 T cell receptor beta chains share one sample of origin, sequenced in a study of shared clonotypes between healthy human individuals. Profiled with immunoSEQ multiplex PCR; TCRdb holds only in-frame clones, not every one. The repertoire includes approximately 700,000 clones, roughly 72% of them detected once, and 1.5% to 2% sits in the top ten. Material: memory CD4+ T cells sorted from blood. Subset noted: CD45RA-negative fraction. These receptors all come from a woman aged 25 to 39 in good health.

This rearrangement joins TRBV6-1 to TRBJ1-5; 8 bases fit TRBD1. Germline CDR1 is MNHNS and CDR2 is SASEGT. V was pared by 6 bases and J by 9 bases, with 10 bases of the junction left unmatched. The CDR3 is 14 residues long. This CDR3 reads CASRSQGATGPQHF. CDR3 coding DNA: TGTGCCAGCAGGAGTCAGGGGGCGACTGGGCCCCAGCATTTT.

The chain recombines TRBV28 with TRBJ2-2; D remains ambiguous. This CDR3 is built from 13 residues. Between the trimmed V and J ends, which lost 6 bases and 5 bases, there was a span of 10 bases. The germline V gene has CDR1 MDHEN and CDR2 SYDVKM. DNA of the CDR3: TGTGCCAGCAGCCTTCTTGGGACCGGGGAGCTGTTTTTT. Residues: CASSLLGTGELFF.

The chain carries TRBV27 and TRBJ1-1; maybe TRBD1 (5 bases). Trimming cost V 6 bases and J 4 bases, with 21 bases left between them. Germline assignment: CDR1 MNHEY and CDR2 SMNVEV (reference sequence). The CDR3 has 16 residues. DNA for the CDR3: TGTGCCAGCAGACCACGGCCGACAGCCACTGGCACTGAAGCTTTCTTT. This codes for CASRPRPTATGTEAFF.

The CDR3 sequence is CASSSGLTLYQETQYF. CDR3 bases: TGCGCCAGCAGCTCCGGACTAACCCTGTACCAAGAGACCCAGTACTTC. The V and J genes are TRBV5-1 and TRBJ2-5; TRBD2 might be the D (6 bases). V shed 3 bases and J shed 0 bases, with 15 bases lying between them. The CDR3 consists of 16 residues. The germline CDR1 and CDR2 sequences are SGHRS and YFSETQ.

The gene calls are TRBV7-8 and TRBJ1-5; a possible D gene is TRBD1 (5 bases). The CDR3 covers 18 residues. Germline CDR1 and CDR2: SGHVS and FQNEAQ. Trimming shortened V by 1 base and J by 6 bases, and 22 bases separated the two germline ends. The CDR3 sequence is CASSLGSISGRVSQPQHF. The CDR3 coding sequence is TGTGCCAGCAGCTTAGGGAGTATTTCAGGGAGAGTGAGTCAGCCCCAGCATTTT.

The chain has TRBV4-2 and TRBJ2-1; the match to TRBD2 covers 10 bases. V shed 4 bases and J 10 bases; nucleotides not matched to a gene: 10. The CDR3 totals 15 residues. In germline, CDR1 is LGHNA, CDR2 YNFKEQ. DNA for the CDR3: TGTGCCAGCAGCCCAAGGACTAGCGGCCCAATGGAGCAGTTCTTC. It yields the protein CASSPRTSGPMEQFF.

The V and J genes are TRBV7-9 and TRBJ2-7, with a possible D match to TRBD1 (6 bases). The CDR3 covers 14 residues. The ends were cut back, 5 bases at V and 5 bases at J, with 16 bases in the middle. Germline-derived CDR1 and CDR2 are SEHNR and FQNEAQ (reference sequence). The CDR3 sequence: CASSPEPGHNEQYF. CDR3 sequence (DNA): TGTGCCAGCAGCCCGGAGCCGGGACACAACGAGCAGTACTTC.

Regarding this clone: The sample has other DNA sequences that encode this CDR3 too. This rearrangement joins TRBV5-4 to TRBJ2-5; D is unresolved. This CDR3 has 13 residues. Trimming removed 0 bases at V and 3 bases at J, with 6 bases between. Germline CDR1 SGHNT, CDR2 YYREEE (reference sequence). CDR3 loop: CASSLEAEETQYF. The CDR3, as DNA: TGTGCCAGCAGCTTGGAGGCAGAAGAGACCCAGTACTTC.

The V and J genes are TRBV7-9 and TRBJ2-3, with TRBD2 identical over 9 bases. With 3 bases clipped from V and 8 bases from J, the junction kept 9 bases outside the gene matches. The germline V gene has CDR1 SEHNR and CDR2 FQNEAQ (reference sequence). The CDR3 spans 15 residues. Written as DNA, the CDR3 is TGTGCCAGCAGCTTTGTGGCGGGAGGGCTGGGTACGCAGTATTTT. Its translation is CASSFVAGGLGTQYF. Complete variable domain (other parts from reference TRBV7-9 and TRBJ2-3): DTGVSQNPRHKITKRGQNVTFRCDPISEHNRLYWYRQTLGQGPEFLTYFQNEAQLEKSRLLSDRFSAERPKGSFSTLEIQRTEQGDSAMYLCASSFVAGGLGTQYFGPGTRLTVL.

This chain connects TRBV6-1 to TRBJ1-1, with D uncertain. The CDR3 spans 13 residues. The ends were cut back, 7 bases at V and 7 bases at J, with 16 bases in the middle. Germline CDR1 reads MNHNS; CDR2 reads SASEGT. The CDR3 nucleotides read TGTGCCAGCACCGAGGCACAGCTACTTGAAGCTTTCTTT. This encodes CASTEAQLLEAFF.

The CDR3, as DNA: TGTGCCAGCAGTTCAGCACAGGGGCCACGCACTGAAGCTTTCTTT. Residues: CASSSAQGPRTEAFF. This rearrangement joins TRBV27 to TRBJ1-1; 7 bases are shared with TRBD1. The CDR3 is 15 residues long. The ends lost 4 bases at V and 4 bases at J; junction bases unmatched: 9. Germline V CDR1 and CDR2: MNHEY, SMNVEV (reference sequence).

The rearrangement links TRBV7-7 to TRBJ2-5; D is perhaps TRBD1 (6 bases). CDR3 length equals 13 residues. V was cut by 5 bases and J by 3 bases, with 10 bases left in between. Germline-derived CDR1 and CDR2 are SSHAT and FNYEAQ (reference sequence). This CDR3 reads CASSGRTEETQYF. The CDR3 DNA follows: TGTGCCAGCAGCGGGCGGACAGAAGAGACCCAGTACTTC.

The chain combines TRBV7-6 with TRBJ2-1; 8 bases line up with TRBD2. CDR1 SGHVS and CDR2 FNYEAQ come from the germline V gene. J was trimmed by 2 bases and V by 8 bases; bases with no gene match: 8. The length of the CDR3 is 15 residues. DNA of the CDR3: TGTGCCAGCGGTCGCAGCGGGAGAACCTACAATGAGCAGTTCTTC. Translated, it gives CASGRSGRTYNEQFF.

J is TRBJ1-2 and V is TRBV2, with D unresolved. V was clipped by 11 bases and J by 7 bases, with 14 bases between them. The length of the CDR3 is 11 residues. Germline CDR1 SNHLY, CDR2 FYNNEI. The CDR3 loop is CAWSREVGYTF. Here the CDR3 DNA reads TGTGCCTGGTCGCGGGAGGTTGGCTACACCTTC.

CDR3 sequence (DNA): TGCAGCGTTGGAAGAGAGGTGGCCCCAAGCTCCTACGAGCAGTACTTC. Translated, it gives CSVGREVAPSSYEQYF. The chain joins TRBV29-1 to TRBJ2-7, with D unresolved. The CDR3 totals 16 residues. V gave up 4 bases and J gave up 0 bases, with 19 bases separating them. Germline V gene lookup returns CDR1 SQVTM and CDR2 ANQGSEA.

The CDR3 nucleotides are TGTGCCAGTAGTATTTCTACCAACTATGGCTACACCTTC. Residues: CASSISTNYGYTF. The V and J genes are TRBV19 and TRBJ1-2, with D unresolved. Trimming shortened V by 3 bases and J by 2 bases, and 7 bases separated the two germline ends. The germline V gene has CDR1 LNHDA and CDR2 SQIVND (reference sequence). CDR3 length: 13 residues.

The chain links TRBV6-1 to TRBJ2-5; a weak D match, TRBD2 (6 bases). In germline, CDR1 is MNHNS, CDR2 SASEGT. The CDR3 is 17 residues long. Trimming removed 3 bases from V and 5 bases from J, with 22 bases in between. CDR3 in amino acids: CASSEESGTDYRETQYF. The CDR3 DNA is TGTGCCAGCAGTGAGGAGTCAGGGACTGACTATCGGGAGACCCAGTACTTC.

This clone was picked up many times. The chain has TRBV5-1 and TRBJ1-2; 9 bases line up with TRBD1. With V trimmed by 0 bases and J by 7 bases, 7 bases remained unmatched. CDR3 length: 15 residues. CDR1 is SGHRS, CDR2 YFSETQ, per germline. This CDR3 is CASSLGDRDLGGYTF. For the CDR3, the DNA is TGCGCCAGCAGCTTGGGGGACAGGGATCTTGGTGGCTACACCTTC.

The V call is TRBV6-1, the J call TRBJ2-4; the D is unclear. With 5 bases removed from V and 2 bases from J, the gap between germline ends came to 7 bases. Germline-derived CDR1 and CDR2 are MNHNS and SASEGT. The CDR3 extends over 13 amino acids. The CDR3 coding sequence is TGTGCCAGCAGTACCACTTCCAAAAACATTCAGTACTTC. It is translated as CASSTTSKNIQYF.

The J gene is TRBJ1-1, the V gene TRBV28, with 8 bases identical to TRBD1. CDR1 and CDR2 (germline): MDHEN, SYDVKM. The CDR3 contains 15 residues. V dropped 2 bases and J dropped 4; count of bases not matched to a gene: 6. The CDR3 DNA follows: TGTGCCAGCAGTTTACGTGGCAGGGGGCTCACTGAAGCTTTCTTT. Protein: CASSLRGRGLTEAFF.

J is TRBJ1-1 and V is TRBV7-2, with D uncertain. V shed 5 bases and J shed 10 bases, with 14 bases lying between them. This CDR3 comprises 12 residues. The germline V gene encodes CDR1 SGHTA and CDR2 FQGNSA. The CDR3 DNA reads TGTGCCAGCAGCATCTCCGTAATCGCAGCTTTCTTT. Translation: CASSISVIAAFF. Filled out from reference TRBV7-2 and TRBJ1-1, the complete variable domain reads GAGVSQSPSNKVTEKGKDVELRCDPISGHTALYWYRQSLGQGLEFLIYFQGNSAPDKSGLPSDRFSAERTGGSVSTLTIQRTQQEDSAVYLCASSISVIAAFFGQGTRLTVV.

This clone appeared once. CDR3 loop: CATGENNEQFF. In DNA, the CDR3 is TGTGCCACGGGGGAGAACAATGAGCAGTTCTTC. This chain connects TRBV10-3 to TRBJ2-1; D perhaps matches TRBD2 (6 bases). V was cut by 10 bases and J by 5 bases, with 9 bases left in between. The CDR3 is 11 amino acids. Germline CDR1 reads ENHRY; CDR2 reads SYGVKD.

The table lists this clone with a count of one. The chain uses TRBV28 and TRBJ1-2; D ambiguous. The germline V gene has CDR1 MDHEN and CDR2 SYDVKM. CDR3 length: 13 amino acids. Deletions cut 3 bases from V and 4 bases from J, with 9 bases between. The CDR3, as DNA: TGTGCCAGCAGTTTTGGGTCAGCCTATGGCTACACCTTC. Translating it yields CASSFGSAYGYTF.

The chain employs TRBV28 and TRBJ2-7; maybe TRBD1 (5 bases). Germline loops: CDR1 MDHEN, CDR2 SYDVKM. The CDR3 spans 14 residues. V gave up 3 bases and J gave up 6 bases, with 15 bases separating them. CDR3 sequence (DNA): TGTGCCAGCAGTTTTCCATCCAGGGTACCCGAGCAGTACTTC. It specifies CASSFPSRVPEQYF. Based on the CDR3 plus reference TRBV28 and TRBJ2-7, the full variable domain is DVKVTQSSRYLVKRTGEKVFLECVQDMDHENMFWYRQDPGLGLRLIYFSYDVKMKEKGDIPEGYSVSREKKERFSLILESASTNQTSMYLCASSFPSRVPEQYFGPGTRLTVT.